This T cell receptor (beta chain) is drawn from a study of tumor-infiltrating lymphocytes in primary liver carcinoma. TCR beta cDNA was prepared out of about 530 ng total RNA by means of a constant-region primer. Generation of the TCR beta libraries relied on three nested multiplex PCR rounds using slightly modified ARM-PCR. MiXCR, applied by TCRdb to the multiplex PCR reads, yields one record per CDR3 protein. The repertoire holds approximately 46,000 distinct CDR3 sequences, 75% seen once, with around 40% in the top ten. Co-extraction of both nucleic acids (RNA and DNA) used roughly 20-33 mg of unsorted bulk tissue. Of note for this clonotype: A much larger clone differs by one base, so this may be a read error.

Sequenced: tumor-adjacent normal liver tissue. The origin of this receptor is a woman in her twenties or thirties with primary liver carcinoma and hepatitis B virus infection.

CDR3 region: CVIKPAGAGEQYF. CDR3 DNA: TGTGTCATCAAACCAGCGGGAGCAGGCGAGCAGTACTTC. The chain carries TRBV10-3 and TRBJ2-7; 8 bases align to TRBD2. CDR1 is ENHRY, CDR2 SYGVKD, per germline. This CDR3 comprises 13 residues.